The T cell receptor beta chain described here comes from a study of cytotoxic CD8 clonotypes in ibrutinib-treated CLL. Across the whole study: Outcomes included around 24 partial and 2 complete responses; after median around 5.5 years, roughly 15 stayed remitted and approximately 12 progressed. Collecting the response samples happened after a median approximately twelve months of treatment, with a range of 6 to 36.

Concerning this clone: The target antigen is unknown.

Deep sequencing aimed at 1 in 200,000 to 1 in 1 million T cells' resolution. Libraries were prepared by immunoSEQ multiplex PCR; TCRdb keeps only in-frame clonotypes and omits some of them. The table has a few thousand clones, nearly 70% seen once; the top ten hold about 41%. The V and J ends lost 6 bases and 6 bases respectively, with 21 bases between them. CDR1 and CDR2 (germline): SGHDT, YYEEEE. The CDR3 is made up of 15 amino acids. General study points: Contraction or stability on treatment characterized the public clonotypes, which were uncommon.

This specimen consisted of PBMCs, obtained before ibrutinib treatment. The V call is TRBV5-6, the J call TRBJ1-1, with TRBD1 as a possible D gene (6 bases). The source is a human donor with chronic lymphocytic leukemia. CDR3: CASTLKSTGRAEAFF. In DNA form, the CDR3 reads TGTGCCAGCACCCTAAAGTCCACAGGGAGGGCTGAAGCTTTCTTT. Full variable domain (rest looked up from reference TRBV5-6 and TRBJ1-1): DAGVTQSPTHLIKTRGQQVTLRCSPKSGHDTVSWYQQALGQGPQFIFQYYEEEERQRGNFPDRFSGHQFPNYSSELNVNALLLGDSALYLCASTLKSTGRAEAFFGQGTRLTVV.